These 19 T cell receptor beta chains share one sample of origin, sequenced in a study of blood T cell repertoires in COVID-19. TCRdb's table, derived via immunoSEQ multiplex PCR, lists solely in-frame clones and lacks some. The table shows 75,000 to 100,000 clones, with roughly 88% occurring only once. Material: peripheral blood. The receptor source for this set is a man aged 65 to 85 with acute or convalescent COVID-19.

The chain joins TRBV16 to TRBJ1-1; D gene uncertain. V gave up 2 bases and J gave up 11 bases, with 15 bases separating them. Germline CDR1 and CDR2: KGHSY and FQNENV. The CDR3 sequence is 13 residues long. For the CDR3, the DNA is TGTGCCAGCAGCCAAAAAGAGTCGTCGAGGGCTTTCTTT. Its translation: CASSQKESSRAFF.

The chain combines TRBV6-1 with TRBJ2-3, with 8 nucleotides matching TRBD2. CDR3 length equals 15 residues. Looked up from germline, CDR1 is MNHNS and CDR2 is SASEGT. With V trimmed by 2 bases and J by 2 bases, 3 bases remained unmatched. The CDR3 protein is CASSETGGITDTQYF. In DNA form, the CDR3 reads TGTGCCAGCAGTGAAACGGGGGGGATCACAGATACGCAGTATTTT.

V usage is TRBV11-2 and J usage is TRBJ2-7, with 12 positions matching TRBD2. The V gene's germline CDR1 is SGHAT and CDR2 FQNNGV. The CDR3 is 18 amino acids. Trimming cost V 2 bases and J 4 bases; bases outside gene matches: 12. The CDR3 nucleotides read TGTGCCAGCAGCTTAAAACTAGCGGGGGGAAAAGGGGTATACGAGCAGTACTTC. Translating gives CASSLKLAGGKGVYEQYF.

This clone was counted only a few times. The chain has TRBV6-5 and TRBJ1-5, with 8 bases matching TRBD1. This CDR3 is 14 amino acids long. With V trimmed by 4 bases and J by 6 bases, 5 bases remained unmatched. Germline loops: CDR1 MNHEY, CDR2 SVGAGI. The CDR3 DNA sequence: TGTGCCAGCAGTTCTGGACAGGGTTTTCAGCCCCAGCATTTT. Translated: CASSSGQGFQPQHF.

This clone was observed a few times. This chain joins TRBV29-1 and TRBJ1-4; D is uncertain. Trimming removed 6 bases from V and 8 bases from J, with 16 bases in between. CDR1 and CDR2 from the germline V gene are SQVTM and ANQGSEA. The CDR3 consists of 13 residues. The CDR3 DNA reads TGCAGCGTGGCCGTCGGGGTTGGAGAAAAACTGTTTTTT. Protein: CSVAVGVGEKLFF. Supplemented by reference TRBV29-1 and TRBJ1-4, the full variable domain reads SAVISQKPSRDICQRGTSLTIQCQVDSQVTMMFWYRQQPGQSLTLIATANQGSEATYESGFVIDKFPISRPNLTFSTLTVSNMSPEDSSIYLCSVAVGVGEKLFFGSGTQLSVL.

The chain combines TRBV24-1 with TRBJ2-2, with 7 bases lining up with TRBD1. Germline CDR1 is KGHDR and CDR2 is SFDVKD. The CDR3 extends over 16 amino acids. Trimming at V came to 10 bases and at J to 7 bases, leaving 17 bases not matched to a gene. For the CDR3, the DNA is TGTGCCACGCATAGCCCAAATAGACAGGGCATCGGGGAGCTGTTTTTT. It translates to CATHSPNRQGIGELFF.

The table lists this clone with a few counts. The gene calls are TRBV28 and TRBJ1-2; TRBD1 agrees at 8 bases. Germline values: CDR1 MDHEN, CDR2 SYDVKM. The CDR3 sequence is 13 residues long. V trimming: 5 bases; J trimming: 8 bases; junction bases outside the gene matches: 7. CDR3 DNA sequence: TGTGCCAGCAGTCTGGACAGGGTGGAAGGCTACACCTTC. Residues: CASSLDRVEGYTF.

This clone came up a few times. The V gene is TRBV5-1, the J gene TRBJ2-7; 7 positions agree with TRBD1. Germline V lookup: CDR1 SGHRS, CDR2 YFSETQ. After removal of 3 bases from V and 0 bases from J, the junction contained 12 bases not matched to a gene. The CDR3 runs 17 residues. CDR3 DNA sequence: TGCGCCAGCAGCTCCCGGACAGGTTCGATTAGCTCCTACGAGCAGTACTTC. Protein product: CASSSRTGSISSYEQYF.

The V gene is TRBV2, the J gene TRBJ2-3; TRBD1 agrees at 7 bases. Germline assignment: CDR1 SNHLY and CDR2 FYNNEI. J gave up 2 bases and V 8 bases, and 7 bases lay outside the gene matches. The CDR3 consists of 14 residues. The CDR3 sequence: CASYRDSYTDTQYF. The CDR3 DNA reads TGTGCCAGCTACCGGGACAGTTACACAGATACGCAGTATTTT.

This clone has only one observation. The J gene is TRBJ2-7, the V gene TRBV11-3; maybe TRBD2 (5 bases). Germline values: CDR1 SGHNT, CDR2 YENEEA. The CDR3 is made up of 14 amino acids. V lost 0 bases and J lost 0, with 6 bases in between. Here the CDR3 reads CASSLERDSYEQYF. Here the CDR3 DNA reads TGTGCCAGCAGCTTAGAGAGGGACTCCTACGAGCAGTACTTC.

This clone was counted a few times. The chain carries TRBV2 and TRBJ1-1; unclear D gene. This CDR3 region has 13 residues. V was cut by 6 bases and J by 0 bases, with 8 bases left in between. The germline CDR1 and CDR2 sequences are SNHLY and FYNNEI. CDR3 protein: CASSTELNTEAFF. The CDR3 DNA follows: TGTGCCAGCAGCACAGAATTGAACACTGAAGCTTTCTTT. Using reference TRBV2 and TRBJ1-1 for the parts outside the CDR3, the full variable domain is EPEVTQTPSHQVTQMGQEVILRCVPISNHLYFYWYRQILGQKVEFLVSFYNNEISEKSEIFDDQFSVERPDGSNFTLKIRSTKLEDSAMYFCASSTELNTEAFFGQGTRLTVV.

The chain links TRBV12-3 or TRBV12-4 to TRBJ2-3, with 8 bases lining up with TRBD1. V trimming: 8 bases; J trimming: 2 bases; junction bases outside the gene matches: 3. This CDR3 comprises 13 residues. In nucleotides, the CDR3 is TGTGCCAGCCTACAGGGGGACACAGATACGCAGTATTTT. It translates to CASLQGDTDTQYF.

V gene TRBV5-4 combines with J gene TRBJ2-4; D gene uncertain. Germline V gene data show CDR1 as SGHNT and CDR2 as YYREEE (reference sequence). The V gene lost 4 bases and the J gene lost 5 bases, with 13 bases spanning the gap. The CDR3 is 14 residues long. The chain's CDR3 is CASSGGPPQNIQYF. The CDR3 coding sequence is TGTGCCAGCAGCGGCGGCCCTCCCCAAAACATTCAGTACTTC. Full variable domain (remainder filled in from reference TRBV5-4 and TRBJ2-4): ETGVTQSPTHLIKTRGQQVTLRCSSQSGHNTVSWYQQALGQGPQFIFQYYREEENGRGNFPPRFSGLQFPNYSSELNVNALELDDSALYLCASSGGPPQNIQYFGAGTRLSVL.

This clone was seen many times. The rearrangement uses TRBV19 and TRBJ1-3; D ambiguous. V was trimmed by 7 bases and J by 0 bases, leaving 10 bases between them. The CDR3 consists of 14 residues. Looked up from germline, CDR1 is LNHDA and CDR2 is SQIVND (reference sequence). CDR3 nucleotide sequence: TGTGCCAGTACCTCCCCGTCCTCTGGAAACACCATATATTTT. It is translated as CASTSPSSGNTIYF.

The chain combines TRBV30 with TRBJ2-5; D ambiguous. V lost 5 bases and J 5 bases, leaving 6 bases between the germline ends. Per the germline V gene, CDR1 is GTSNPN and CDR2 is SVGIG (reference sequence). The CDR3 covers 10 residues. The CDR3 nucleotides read TGTGCCTGGGCTATGGAGACCCAGTACTTC. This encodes CAWAMETQYF.

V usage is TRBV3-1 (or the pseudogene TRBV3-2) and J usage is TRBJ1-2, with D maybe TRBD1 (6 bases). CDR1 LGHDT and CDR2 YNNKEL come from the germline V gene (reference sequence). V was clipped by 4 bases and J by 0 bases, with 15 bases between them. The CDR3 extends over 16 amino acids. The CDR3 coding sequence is TGTGCCAGCAGCCGAGGGGGGGCCCAAGCTAACTATGGCTACACCTTC. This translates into CASSRGGAQANYGYTF.

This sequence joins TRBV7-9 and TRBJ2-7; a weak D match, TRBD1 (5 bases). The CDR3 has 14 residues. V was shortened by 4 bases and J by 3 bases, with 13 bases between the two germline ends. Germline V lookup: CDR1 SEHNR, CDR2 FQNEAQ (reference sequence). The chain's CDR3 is CASSSSTDFYEQYF. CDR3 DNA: TGTGCCAGCAGCTCCTCGACAGACTTCTACGAGCAGTACTTC.

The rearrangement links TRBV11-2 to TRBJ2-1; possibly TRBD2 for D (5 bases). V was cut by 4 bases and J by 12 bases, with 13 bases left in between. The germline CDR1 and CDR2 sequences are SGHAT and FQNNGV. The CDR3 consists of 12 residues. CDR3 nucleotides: TGTGCCAGCAGCTACCCCCTCGGAGGGCAGTTCTTC. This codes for CASSYPLGGQFF.

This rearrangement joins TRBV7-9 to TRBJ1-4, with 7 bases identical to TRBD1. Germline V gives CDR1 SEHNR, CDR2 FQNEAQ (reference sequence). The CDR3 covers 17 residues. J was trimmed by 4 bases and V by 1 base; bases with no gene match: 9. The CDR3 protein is CASSLGQTGQYNEKLFF. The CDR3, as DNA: TGTGCCAGCAGCTTAGGTCAGACGGGACAGTATAATGAAAAACTGTTTTTT.